The 8 T cell receptor beta chains listed next were all sequenced from one sample in a study of beta chain features in type 1 diabetes. The investigators reverse transcribed all of the isolated RNA, so they sequenced expressed TCRB transcripts. Measured with immunoSEQ multiplex PCR; TCRdb has only the in-frame clones, and not every one. The table has over 700,000 clones, about a sixth seen once; the top ten hold 0.02% to 0.025%. Sequenced: naive CD4+ T cells from blood. The receptors shown here come from a young woman in good health.

This clone was observed a handful of times. The chain uses TRBV10-3 and TRBJ1-1; unclear D gene. The CDR3 extends over 14 amino acids. CDR1 is ENHRY and CDR2 is SYGVKD in the germline V gene. The ends were cut back, 6 bases at V and 0 bases at J, with 11 bases in the middle. The CDR3 sequence is CAIRETDMNTEAFF. CDR3 nucleotide sequence: TGTGCCATCAGGGAGACCGATATGAACACTGAAGCTTTCTTT.

This clone has a handful of counts. The chain joins TRBV7-2 to TRBJ2-7; 11 nucleotides line up with TRBD2. This CDR3 contains 17 residues. The ends lost 3 bases at V and 0 bases at J; junction bases unmatched: 7. CDR1 is SGHTA and CDR2 is FQGNSA in the germline V gene. The CDR3 DNA sequence: TGTGCCAGCAGCTTGACCTTAGCGGGAGGGCTCTCCTACGAGCAGTACTTC. Protein product: CASSLTLAGGLSYEQYF.

This clone was observed a handful of times. The CDR3 nucleotides are TGCGCCAGCAGCTTGTCCCAGCTGGGGCAAGAGACCCAGTACTTC. Its protein is CASSLSQLGQETQYF. The genes are TRBV5-1 and TRBJ2-5; no firm D call. The CDR3 has 15 residues. CDR1 and CDR2 from the germline V gene are SGHRS and YFSETQ. Trimming left V 1 base short and J 2 bases short, with 12 bases between.

In its sample, this clone was seen a few times. J is TRBJ1-2 and V is TRBV2; perhaps TRBD1 as D (5 bases). This CDR3 region has 12 residues. CDR1 and CDR2 from the germline V gene are SNHLY and FYNNEI. Trimming cost V 6 bases and J 5 bases, with 10 bases left between them. The CDR3 sequence: CASSDQGYGYTF. The CDR3 coding sequence is TGTGCCAGCAGCGACCAGGGATATGGCTACACCTTC.

The chain employs TRBV7-3 and TRBJ2-3; 7 positions match TRBD1. The CDR3 loop spans 14 amino acids. J gave up 2 bases and V 2 bases, and 1 base lay outside the gene matches. The germline CDR1 and CDR2 sequences are SGHTA and FQGTGA. CDR3 sequence: CASSLDRDTDTQYF. As DNA, the CDR3 is TGTGCCAGCAGCTTAGACAGGGACACAGATACGCAGTATTTT.

V and J are TRBV27 and TRBJ2-5, with TRBD2 identical over 10 bases. The CDR3 has 16 residues. J was trimmed by 5 bases and V by 3 bases; bases with no gene match: 9. Germline lookup yields CDR1 MNHEY and CDR2 SMNVEV (reference sequence). CDR3 sequence: CASSFRASGRSETQYF. CDR3 sequence (DNA): TGTGCCAGCAGTTTTCGGGCTAGCGGGAGATCGGAGACCCAGTACTTC.

This chain connects TRBV18 to TRBJ2-4, with TRBD1 matching over 7 bases. The CDR3 runs 18 residues. Germline loops: CDR1 KGHSH, CDR2 LQKENI. V was pared by 1 base and J by 0 bases, with 9 bases of the junction left unmatched. CDR3 region: CASSPLSGTALAKNIQYF. For the CDR3, the DNA is TGTGCCAGCTCACCACTCTCCGGGACAGCATTAGCCAAAAACATTCAGTACTTC.

The sample holds a few counts of this clone. V and J are TRBV29-1 and TRBJ2-7; a possible D gene is TRBD1 (6 bases). Per the germline V gene, CDR1 is SQVTM and CDR2 is ANQGSEA. The V and J ends lost 7 bases and 1 base respectively, with 11 bases between them. The CDR3 contains 12 residues. The CDR3 sequence is CSALTGSYEQYF. The CDR3, as DNA: TGCAGCGCCCTGACAGGTTCCTACGAGCAGTACTTC.